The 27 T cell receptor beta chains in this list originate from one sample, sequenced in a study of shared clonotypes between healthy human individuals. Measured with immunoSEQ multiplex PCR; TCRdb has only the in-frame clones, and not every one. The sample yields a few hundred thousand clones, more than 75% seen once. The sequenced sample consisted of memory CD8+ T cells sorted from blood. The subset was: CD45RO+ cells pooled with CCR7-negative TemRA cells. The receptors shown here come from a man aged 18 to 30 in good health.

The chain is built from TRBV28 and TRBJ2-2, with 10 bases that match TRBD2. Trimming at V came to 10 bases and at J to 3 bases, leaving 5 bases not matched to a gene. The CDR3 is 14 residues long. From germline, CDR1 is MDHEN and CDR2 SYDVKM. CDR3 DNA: TGTGCCACCAAGCGGGAGGGTGACACCGGGGAGCTGTTTTTT. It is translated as CATKREGDTGELFF.

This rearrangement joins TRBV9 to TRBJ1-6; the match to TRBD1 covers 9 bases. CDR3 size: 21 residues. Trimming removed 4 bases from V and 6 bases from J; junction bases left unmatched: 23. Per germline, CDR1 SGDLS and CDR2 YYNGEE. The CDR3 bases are TGTGCCAGCAGCTTTAGTTCCAGCCTGGCCGGGACAGGGTCTCGTAATTCACCCCTCCACTTT. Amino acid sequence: CASSFSSSLAGTGSRNSPLHF.

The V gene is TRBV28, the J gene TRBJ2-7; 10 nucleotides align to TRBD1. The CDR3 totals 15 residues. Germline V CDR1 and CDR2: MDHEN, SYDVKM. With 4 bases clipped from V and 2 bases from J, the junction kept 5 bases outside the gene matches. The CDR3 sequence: CASSSGTGDTYEQYF. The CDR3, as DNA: TGTGCCAGCAGTTCCGGGACAGGGGATACCTACGAGCAGTACTTC.

The CDR3 loop reads CASSQDWAGGLSPYEQYF. The CDR3 nucleotides read TGCGCCAGCAGCCAAGATTGGGCGGGGGGTTTATCCCCCTACGAGCAGTACTTC. The chain recombines TRBV4-3 with TRBJ2-7, with 8 bases identical to TRBD2. The CDR3 runs 18 residues. Germline lookup yields CDR1 LGHNA and CDR2 YSLEER. The V segment lost 0 bases and the J segment 2 bases; nucleotides outside the gene matches: 12.

In DNA, the CDR3 is TGTGCCAGCAGTTATCAGGGGGGCTCTGAAGCTTTCTTT. The encoded protein is CASSYQGGSEAFF. The chain has TRBV6-5 and TRBJ1-1, with 7 bases aligning to TRBD1. The germline gives CDR1 MNHEY, CDR2 SVGAGI. J was trimmed by 6 bases and V by 3 bases; bases with no gene match: 4. The CDR3 spans 13 residues.

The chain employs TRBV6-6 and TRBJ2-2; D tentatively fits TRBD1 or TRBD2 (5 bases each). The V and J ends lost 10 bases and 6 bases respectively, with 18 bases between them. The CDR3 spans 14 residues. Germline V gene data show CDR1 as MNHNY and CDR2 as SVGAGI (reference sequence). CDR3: CAISRLGEAGELFF. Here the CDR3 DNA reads TGTGCCATTTCGCGGCTGGGGGAAGCCGGGGAGCTGTTTTTT.

The DNA of the CDR3 is TGTGCCAGCAGCTCGGACTTCAGGGGGTACAATGAGCAGTTCTTC. Translated: CASSSDFRGYNEQFF. This chain connects TRBV6-5 to TRBJ2-1; TRBD1 agrees at 7 bases. The CDR3 is 15 residues long. The V and J ends lost 6 bases and 4 bases, in that order; junction bases with no gene match: 9. Germline V lookup: CDR1 MNHEY, CDR2 SVGAGI.

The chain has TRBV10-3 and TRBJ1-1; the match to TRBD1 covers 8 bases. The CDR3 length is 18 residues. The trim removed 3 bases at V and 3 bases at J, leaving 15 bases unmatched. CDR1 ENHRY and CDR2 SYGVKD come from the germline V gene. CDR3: CAISDPSLSTGGDTEAFF. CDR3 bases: TGTGCCATCAGTGACCCGAGCCTATCCACAGGGGGTGACACTGAAGCTTTCTTT.

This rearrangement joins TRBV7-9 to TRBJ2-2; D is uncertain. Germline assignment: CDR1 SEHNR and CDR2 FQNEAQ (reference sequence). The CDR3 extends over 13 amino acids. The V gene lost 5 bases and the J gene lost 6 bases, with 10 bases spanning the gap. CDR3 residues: CASSPESAGELFF. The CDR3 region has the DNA TGTGCCAGCAGCCCAGAATCGGCCGGGGAGCTGTTTTTT.

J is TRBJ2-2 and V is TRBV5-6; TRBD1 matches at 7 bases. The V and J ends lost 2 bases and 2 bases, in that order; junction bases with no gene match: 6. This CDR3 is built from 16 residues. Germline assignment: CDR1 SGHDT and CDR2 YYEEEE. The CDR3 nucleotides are TGTGCCAGCAGCTTTACGACAGGGCTCAACACCGGGGAGCTGTTTTTT. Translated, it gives CASSFTTGLNTGELFF.

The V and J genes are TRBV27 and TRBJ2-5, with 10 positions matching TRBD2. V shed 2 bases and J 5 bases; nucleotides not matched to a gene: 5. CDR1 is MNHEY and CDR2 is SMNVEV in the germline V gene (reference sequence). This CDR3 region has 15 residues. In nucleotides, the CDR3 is TGTGCCAGCAGTTTACTTGCTAGCGGGAGCGAGACCCAGTACTTC. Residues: CASSLLASGSETQYF.

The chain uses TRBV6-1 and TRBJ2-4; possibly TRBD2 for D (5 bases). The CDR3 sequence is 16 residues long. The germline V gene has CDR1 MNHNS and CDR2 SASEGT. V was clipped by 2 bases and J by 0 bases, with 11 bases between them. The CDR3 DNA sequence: TGTGCCAGCAGTGAAAGTGGCGGACTAGCCAAAAACATTCAGTACTTC. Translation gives CASSESGGLAKNIQYF.

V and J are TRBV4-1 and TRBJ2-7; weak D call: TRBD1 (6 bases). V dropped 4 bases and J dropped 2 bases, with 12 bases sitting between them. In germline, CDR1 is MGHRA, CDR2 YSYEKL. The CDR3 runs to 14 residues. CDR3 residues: CASSRHGQTYEQYF. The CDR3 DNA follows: TGCGCCAGCAGCCGACACGGACAGACCTACGAGCAGTACTTC.

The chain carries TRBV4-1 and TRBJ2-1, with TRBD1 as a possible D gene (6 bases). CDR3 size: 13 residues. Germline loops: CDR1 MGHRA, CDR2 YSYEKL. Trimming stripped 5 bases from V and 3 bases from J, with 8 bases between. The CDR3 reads CASSMDSYNEQFF. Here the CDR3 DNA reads TGCGCCAGCAGCATGGACAGCTACAATGAGCAGTTCTTC.

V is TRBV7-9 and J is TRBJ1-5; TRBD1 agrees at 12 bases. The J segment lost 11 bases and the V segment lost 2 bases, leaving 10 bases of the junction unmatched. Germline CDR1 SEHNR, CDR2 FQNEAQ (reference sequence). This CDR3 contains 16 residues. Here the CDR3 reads CASSLTTGQGAWAQHF. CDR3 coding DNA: TGTGCCAGCAGCTTAACAACGGGACAGGGGGCGTGGGCCCAGCATTTT.

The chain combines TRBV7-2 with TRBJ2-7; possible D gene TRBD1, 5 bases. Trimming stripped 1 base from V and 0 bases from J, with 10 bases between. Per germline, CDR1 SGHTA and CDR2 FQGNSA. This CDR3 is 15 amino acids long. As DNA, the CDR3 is TGTGCCAGCAGCTTAGGGCAGGGCTTCTCCTACGAGCAGTACTTC. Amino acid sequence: CASSLGQGFSYEQYF.

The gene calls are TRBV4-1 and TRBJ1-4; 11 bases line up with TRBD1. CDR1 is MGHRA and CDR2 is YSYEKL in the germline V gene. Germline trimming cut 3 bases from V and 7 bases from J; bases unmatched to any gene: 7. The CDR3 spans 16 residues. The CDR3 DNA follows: TGCGCCAGCAGCCACGGACAGGGGGCGTTCTCTGAAAAACTGTTTTTT. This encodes CASSHGQGAFSEKLFF.

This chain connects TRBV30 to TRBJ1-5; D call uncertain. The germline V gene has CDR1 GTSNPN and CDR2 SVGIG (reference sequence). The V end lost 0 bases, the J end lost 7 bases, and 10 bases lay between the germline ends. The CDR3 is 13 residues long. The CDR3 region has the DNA TGTGCCTGGAGTGTGGAAATTGGGCAGCCCCAGCATTTT. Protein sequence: CAWSVEIGQPQHF.

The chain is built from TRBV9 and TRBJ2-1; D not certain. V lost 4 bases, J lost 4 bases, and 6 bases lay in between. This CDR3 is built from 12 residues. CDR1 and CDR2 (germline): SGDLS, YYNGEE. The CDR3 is CASSPGYNEQFF. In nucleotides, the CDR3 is TGTGCCAGCAGCCCCGGATACAATGAGCAGTTCTTC.

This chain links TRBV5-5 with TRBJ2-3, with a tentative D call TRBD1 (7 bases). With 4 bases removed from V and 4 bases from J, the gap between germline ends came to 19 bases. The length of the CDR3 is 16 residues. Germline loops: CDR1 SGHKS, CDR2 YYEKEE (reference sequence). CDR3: CASSQMEGASADTQYF. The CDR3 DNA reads TGTGCCAGCAGCCAAATGGAGGGGGCTAGCGCAGATACGCAGTATTTT.

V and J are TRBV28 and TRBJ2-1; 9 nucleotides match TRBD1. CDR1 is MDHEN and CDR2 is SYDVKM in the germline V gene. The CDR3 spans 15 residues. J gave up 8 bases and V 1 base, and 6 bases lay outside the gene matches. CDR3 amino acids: CASSLFGTGSHEQFF. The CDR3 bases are TGTGCCAGCAGTTTATTTGGGACAGGGTCCCATGAGCAGTTCTTC.

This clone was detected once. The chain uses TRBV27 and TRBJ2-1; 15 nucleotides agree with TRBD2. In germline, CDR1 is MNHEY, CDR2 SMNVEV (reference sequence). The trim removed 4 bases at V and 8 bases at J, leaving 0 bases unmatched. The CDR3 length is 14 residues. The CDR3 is CASSWTSGRDEQFF. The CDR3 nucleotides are TGTGCCAGCAGTTGGACTAGCGGGAGGGATGAGCAGTTCTTC.

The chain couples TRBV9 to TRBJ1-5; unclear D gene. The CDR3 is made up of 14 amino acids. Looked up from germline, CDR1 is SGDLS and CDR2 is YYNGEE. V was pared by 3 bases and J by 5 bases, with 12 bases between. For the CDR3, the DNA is TGTGCCAGCAGCGACGGACGAGACTATCAGCCCCAGCATTTT. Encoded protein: CASSDGRDYQPQHF.

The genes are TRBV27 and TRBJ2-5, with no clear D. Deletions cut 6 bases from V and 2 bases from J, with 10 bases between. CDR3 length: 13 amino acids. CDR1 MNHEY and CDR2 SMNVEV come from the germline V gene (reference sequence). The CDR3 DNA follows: TGTGCCAGCAGCCCCACACCTCAAGAGACCCAGTACTTC. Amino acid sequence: CASSPTPQETQYF.

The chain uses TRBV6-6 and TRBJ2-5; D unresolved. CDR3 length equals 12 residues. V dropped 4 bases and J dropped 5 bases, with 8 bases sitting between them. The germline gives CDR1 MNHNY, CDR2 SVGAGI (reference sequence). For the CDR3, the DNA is TGTGCCAGCAGTTTCCAGCCGGAGACCCAGTACTTC. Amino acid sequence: CASSFQPETQYF.

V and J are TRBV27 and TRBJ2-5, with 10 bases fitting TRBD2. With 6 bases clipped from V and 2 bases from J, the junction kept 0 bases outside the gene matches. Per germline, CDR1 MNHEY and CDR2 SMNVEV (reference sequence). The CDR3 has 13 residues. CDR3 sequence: CASRTSGQETQYF. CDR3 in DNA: TGTGCCAGCAGGACTAGCGGGCAAGAGACCCAGTACTTC.

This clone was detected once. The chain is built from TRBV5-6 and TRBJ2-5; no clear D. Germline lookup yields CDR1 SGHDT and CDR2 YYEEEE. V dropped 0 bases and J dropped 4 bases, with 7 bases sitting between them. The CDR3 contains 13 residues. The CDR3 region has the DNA TGTGCCAGCAGCTTGGCAGTTTCAGAGACCCAGTACTTC. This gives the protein CASSLAVSETQYF.